One and the same sample provided the 9 T cell receptor beta chains below, sequenced in a study of vaccination and CD4 T cells after COVID-19. Sequencing of DNA taken from cultured CD4+ T cells relied on the Oncomine TCR Beta short-read assay. From the PCR reads, TCRdb called clonotypes with MiXCR, one entry per CDR3 protein. The sample contains more than 12,000 distinct CDR3 sequences, about 32% of which appear only once. Their cognate antigens are unknown. Treatment noted: approximately nine-day PBMC culture with coronavirus spike peptide pools or control peptides (ViraFEST assay). What was sequenced was cultured CD4+ T cells from blood. These TCRs come from a human donor with COVID-19.

This clonotype was seen a few times. The chain couples TRBV2 to TRBJ1-1; TRBD1 matches at 10 bases. This CDR3 comprises 16 residues. Losses at the gene ends were 6 bases for V and 3 bases for J; bases not matched to a gene: 10. Germline assignment: CDR1 SNHLY and CDR2 FYNNEI. The CDR3 loop reads CASSGPGTGVDTEAFF. DNA of the CDR3: TGTGCCAGCAGCGGTCCCGGGACAGGGGTGGACACTGAAGCTTTCTTT.

This chain uses TRBV7-2 with TRBJ2-7, with 9 bases aligning to TRBD2. V lost 7 bases, J lost 3 bases, and 4 bases stayed unmatched. CDR3 size: 13 residues. Germline CDR1 is SGHTA and CDR2 is FQGNSA. CDR3 in amino acids: CASKDSGGYEQYF. CDR3 coding DNA: TGTGCCAGCAAGGATAGCGGGGGCTACGAGCAGTACTTC.

Worth noting for this clonotype: The junction departs from the called germline gene at one end, perhaps through a read error. The chain is built from TRBV20-1 and TRBJ1-2, with D possibly being TRBD1 (5 bases). Germline assignment: CDR1 DFQATT and CDR2 SNEGSKA (reference sequence). This CDR3 contains 16 residues. The CDR3 spells CSARGATAKSPYGHTF. The CDR3 DNA is TGCAGTGCTAGAGGGGCGACAGCAAAAAGTCCCTATGGCCACACCTTC.

The J gene is TRBJ1-2, the V gene TRBV28; 7 bases match TRBD1. The CDR3 length is 13 residues. Germline V gives CDR1 MDHEN, CDR2 SYDVKM. V shed 7 bases, J shed 7 bases, and the junction held 9 bases outside the gene matches. CDR3: CASIYRGGGGYTF. DNA of the CDR3: TGTGCCAGCATCTACCGAGGGGGCGGTGGCTACACCTTC.

This clonotype appeared a few times. The chain recombines TRBV7-6 with TRBJ1-2; 8 bases fit TRBD1. The CDR3 is 16 residues long. Per germline, CDR1 SGHVS and CDR2 FNYEAQ. The junction had 11 bases not matched to a gene; V was cut back by 1 base and J by 7 bases. The CDR3 DNA is TGTGCCAGCAGCTTAGTTCGTAGGACAGGGAGTGGTGGCTACACCTTC. Translation gives CASSLVRRTGSGGYTF. The full variable domain, with the rest looked up from reference TRBV7-6 and TRBJ1-2, is GAGVSQSPRYKVTKRGQDVALRCDPISGHVSLYWYRQALGQGPEFLTYFNYEAQQDKSGLPNDRFSAERPEGSISTLTIQRTEQRDSAMYRCASSLVRRTGSGGYTFGSGTRLTVV.

This rearrangement joins TRBV24-1 to TRBJ2-2; D uncertain. Trimming left V 5 bases short and J 1 base short, with 4 bases between. Looked up from germline, CDR1 is KGHDR and CDR2 is SFDVKD. The CDR3 length is 13 residues. The CDR3 sequence: CATSAGNTGELFF. As DNA, the CDR3 is TGTGCCACCAGTGCTGGGAACACCGGGGAGCTGTTTTTT.

This clonotype was seen more than once but under ten times. The DNA of the CDR3 is TGTGCCAGCAGTTCACAGGGTAAGGGCACTGAAGCTTTCTTT. Amino acids: CASSSQGKGTEAFF. This chain connects TRBV28 to TRBJ1-1; D is possibly TRBD1 (6 bases). The CDR3 is 14 amino acids. Germline CDR1 is MDHEN and CDR2 is SYDVKM. V was trimmed by 4 bases and J by 4 bases, leaving 13 bases between them. The variable domain in full, with the rest retrieved from reference TRBV28 and TRBJ1-1, is DVKVTQSSRYLVKRTGEKVFLECVQDMDHENMFWYRQDPGLGLRLIYFSYDVKMKEKGDIPEGYSVSREKKERFSLILESASTNQTSMYLCASSSQGKGTEAFFGQGTRLTVV.

V is TRBV12-3 or TRBV12-4 and J is TRBJ2-1; the D gene is possibly TRBD2 (6 bases). This CDR3 region has 14 residues. The V and J ends lost 3 bases and 2 bases respectively, with 8 bases between them. The CDR3 bases are TGTGCCAGCAGTTTGGGCGGGACCTACAATGAGCAGTTCTTC. Translated: CASSLGGTYNEQFF.

In this sample, this clonotype turned up a few times. V and J are TRBV19 and TRBJ1-3, with D unclear. The CDR3 totals 16 residues. Trimming cost V 3 bases and J 2 bases, with 14 bases left between them. Germline CDR1 LNHDA, CDR2 SQIVND (reference sequence). CDR3 in DNA: TGTGCCAGTAGTATGATAGGGAATCGACCTGGAAACACCATATATTTT. Protein product: CASSMIGNRPGNTIYF.